A single sample is the source of the 27 T cell receptor beta chains below, sequenced in a study of blood T cell repertoires in COVID-19. TCRdb's table, derived via immunoSEQ multiplex PCR, lists solely in-frame clones and lacks some. Of some 200,000 clones listed, roughly four fifths are singletons. Sequencing used peripheral blood. The receptors stem from a woman in her 70s with COVID-19, enrolled during active disease.

The V gene is TRBV10-3, the J gene TRBJ1-4; D is perhaps TRBD1 (5 bases). The germline CDR1 and CDR2 sequences are ENHRY and SYGVKD. CDR3 length equals 13 residues. V lost 9 bases and J lost 4, with 12 bases in between. CDR3 sequence (DNA): TGTGCCATAGCCGACAGTCTTAATGAAAAACTGTTTTTT. Its translation: CAIADSLNEKLFF.

The J gene is TRBJ2-2, the V gene TRBV19; 7 bases are shared with TRBD1. CDR1 is LNHDA, CDR2 SQIVND, per germline (reference sequence). After removal of 1 base from V and 8 bases from J, the junction contained 7 bases not matched to a gene. The CDR3 consists of 15 residues. The CDR3 sequence: CASSIGRGSTGELFF. The CDR3, as DNA: TGTGCCAGTAGTATAGGCAGGGGGTCAACGGGGGAGCTGTTTTTT.

The gene calls are TRBV5-6 and TRBJ2-4; the D gene is possibly TRBD1 (5 bases). Germline values: CDR1 SGHDT, CDR2 YYEEEE. CDR3 length: 16 amino acids. Trimming took 4 bases from V and 0 from J, leaving 14 bases between them. CDR3 loop: CASSVQDGLAKNIQYF. CDR3 coding DNA: TGTGCCAGCAGCGTACAGGACGGATTAGCCAAAAACATTCAGTACTTC.

The V gene is TRBV28, the J gene TRBJ2-4; 7 bases align to TRBD1. Germline V lookup: CDR1 MDHEN, CDR2 SYDVKM. CDR3 size: 15 residues. V trimming: 4 bases; J trimming: 0 bases; junction bases outside the gene matches: 3. CDR3 protein: CASSSGQLAKNIQYF. CDR3 coding DNA: TGTGCCAGCAGTTCGGGACAGCTAGCCAAAAACATTCAGTACTTC.

The chain links TRBV5-8 to TRBJ2-3, with D possibly matching TRBD2 (5 bases). The ends were cut back, 2 bases at V and 2 bases at J, with 12 bases in the middle. Germline loops: CDR1 SGHTS, CDR2 YDEGEE. The CDR3 sequence is 15 residues long. The CDR3: CASSLFHGNTDTQYF. Here the CDR3 DNA reads TGTGCCAGCAGCTTATTCCACGGGAACACAGATACGCAGTATTTT. Complete variable domain (other parts from reference TRBV5-8 and TRBJ2-3): EAGVTQSPTHLIKTRGQQATLRCSPISGHTSVYWYQQALGLGLQFLLWYDEGEERNRGNFPPRFSGRQFPNYSSELNVNALELEDSALYLCASSLFHGNTDTQYFGPGTRLTVL.

V and J are TRBV27 and TRBJ2-3, with D uncertain. Per the germline V gene, CDR1 is MNHEY and CDR2 is SMNVEV (reference sequence). The CDR3 sequence is 13 residues long. V lost 3 bases and J 0 bases, leaving 4 bases between the germline ends. Written as DNA, the CDR3 is TGTGCCAGCAGTTTTATAAGCACAGATACGCAGTATTTT. It specifies CASSFISTDTQYF.

The chain has TRBV28 and TRBJ2-1, with 12 bases identical to TRBD2. Germline CDR1 MDHEN, CDR2 SYDVKM. The CDR3 extends over 14 amino acids. The V gene end was trimmed by 6 bases and the J gene end by 10 bases; junction bases not matched to a gene: 7. CDR3 DNA sequence: TGTGCCAGCAGGGTACCGGGACTAGCGGGCGAGCAGTTCTTC. It yields the protein CASRVPGLAGEQFF. The full variable domain, in which reference TRBV28 and TRBJ2-1 provide the parts outside the CDR3, is DVKVTQSSRYLVKRTGEKVFLECVQDMDHENMFWYRQDPGLGLRLIYFSYDVKMKEKGDIPEGYSVSREKKERFSLILESASTNQTSMYLCASRVPGLAGEQFFGPGTRLTVL.

The chain joins TRBV24-1 to TRBJ2-7; 11 bases agree with TRBD1. Germline CDR1 is KGHDR and CDR2 is SFDVKD. Trimming cost V 1 base and J 3 bases; bases outside gene matches: 7. The CDR3 has 17 amino acids. The CDR3 reads CATSDFGDRGYFYEQYF. CDR3 sequence (DNA): TGTGCCACCAGTGATTTTGGGGACAGGGGGTACTTCTACGAGCAGTACTTC.

This sequence joins TRBV7-9 and TRBJ2-7; D gene uncertain. V lost 4 bases to trimming and J lost 3 bases, with 22 bases between them. The CDR3 extends over 17 amino acids. The germline gives CDR1 SEHNR, CDR2 FQNEAQ (reference sequence). The CDR3 coding sequence is TGTGCCAGCAGCTCAGTCTACTCCTCTAGGAATCTCTACGAGCAGTACTTC. Protein sequence: CASSSVYSSRNLYEQYF. The variable domain in full, completed from reference TRBV7-9 and TRBJ2-7, reads DTGVSQNPRHKITKRGQNVTFRCDPISEHNRLYWYRQTLGQGPEFLTYFQNEAQLEKSRLLSDRFSAERPKGSFSTLEIQRTEQGDSAMYLCASSSVYSSRNLYEQYFGPGTRLTVT.

In regard to this clone: Compared with germline, one end of the junction differs, possibly owing to a read error. The chain employs TRBV4-3 and TRBJ2-2; the match to TRBD2 covers 14 bases. The CDR3 is 18 residues long. CDR1 LGHNA and CDR2 YSLEER come from the germline V gene. As DNA, the CDR3 is TGCGCCCGCAGCCGGAACGGACTAGCGGGGGGAGGGACCGGGGAGCTGTTTTTT. As protein: CARSRNGLAGGGTGELFF.

This clone has only one observation. The chain recombines TRBV25-1 with TRBJ2-1; D unclear. Trimming cost V 3 bases and J 6 bases, with 6 bases left between them. The CDR3 spans 12 residues. Germline lookup yields CDR1 MGHDK and CDR2 SYGVNS. Written as DNA, the CDR3 is TGTGCCAGCAGTGATTCCGTCAATGAGCAGTTCTTC. It translates to CASSDSVNEQFF.

The genes are TRBV19 and TRBJ1-2, with a weak D call TRBD1 (6 bases). The CDR3 has 15 residues. Germline assignment: CDR1 LNHDA and CDR2 SQIVND (reference sequence). Trimming pared 7 bases from V and 3 bases from J, leaving 18 bases between. DNA for the CDR3: TGTGCCAGTAAGGCGTCTCGGACAGCACACTATGGCTACACCTTC. Its translation: CASKASRTAHYGYTF.

The J gene is TRBJ2-2, the V gene TRBV5-1; D possibly corresponds to TRBD2 (5 bases). Looked up from germline, CDR1 is SGHRS and CDR2 is YFSETQ. This CDR3 spans 15 amino acids. V lost 0 bases, J lost 3 bases, and 9 bases lay in between. CDR3 region: CASSLDRLHTGELFF. CDR3 nucleotides: TGCGCCAGCAGCTTGGACAGACTACACACCGGGGAGCTGTTTTTT.

The sample holds a few counts of this clone. The rearrangement joins TRBV6-5 to TRBJ2-7; TRBD2 aligns across 8 bases. Trimming at V came to 3 bases and at J to 0 bases, leaving 7 bases not matched to a gene. CDR1 is MNHEY, CDR2 SVGAGI, per germline. The CDR3 extends over 16 amino acids. This CDR3 reads CASSYTATSASYEQYF. As DNA, the CDR3 is TGTGCCAGCAGTTATACTGCGACTAGCGCCTCCTACGAGCAGTACTTC.

The rearrangement links TRBV6-5 to TRBJ1-2, with unresolved D. This CDR3 has 12 residues. V was pared by 4 bases and J by 7 bases, with 10 bases between. From germline, CDR1 is MNHEY and CDR2 SVGAGI. The CDR3 sequence: CASSCMDCGYTF. CDR3 sequence (DNA): TGTGCCAGCAGTTGTATGGACTGTGGCTACACCTTC.

V and J are TRBV19 and TRBJ2-5; 8 nucleotides match TRBD1. Germline V CDR1 and CDR2: LNHDA, SQIVND (reference sequence). Trimming cost V 5 bases and J 5 bases; bases outside gene matches: 10. The CDR3 extends over 15 amino acids. The CDR3 DNA sequence: TGTGCCAGTAGTTTTACAGGGGGAAAATTTGAGACCCAGTACTTC. Protein sequence: CASSFTGGKFETQYF. Combining the CDR3 with reference TRBV19 and TRBJ2-5 gives the whole variable domain DGGITQSPKYLFRKEGQNVTLSCEQNLNHDAMYWYRQDPGQGLRLIYYSQIVNDFQKGDIAEGYSVSREKKESFPLTVTSAQKNPTAFYLCASSFTGGKFETQYFGPGTRLLVL.

This clone occurred once. V gene TRBV29-1 combines with J gene TRBJ1-1; 8 nucleotides align to TRBD1. Losses at the gene ends were 3 bases for V and 4 bases for J; bases not matched to a gene: 4. The CDR3 totals 13 residues. The germline V gene encodes CDR1 SQVTM and CDR2 ANQGSEA. The CDR3 loop reads CSVEDRASTEAFF. The CDR3 nucleotides read TGCAGCGTTGAGGACAGGGCGAGCACTGAAGCTTTCTTT.

The chain carries TRBV5-1 and TRBJ2-2, with 14 nucleotides matching TRBD2. Looked up from germline, CDR1 is SGHRS and CDR2 is YFSETQ. The junction had 2 bases not matched to a gene; V was cut back by 8 bases and J by 5 bases. The CDR3 covers 14 residues. CDR3 residues: CASRLAGGTGELFF. The CDR3, as DNA: TGCGCCAGTAGACTAGCGGGAGGGACCGGGGAGCTGTTTTTT.

This rearrangement joins TRBV13 to TRBJ1-6, with 10 bases fitting TRBD1. CDR3 length: 18 amino acids. Per the germline V gene, CDR1 is PRHDT and CDR2 is FYEKMQ (reference sequence). V was pared by 2 bases and J by 7 bases, with 11 bases of the junction left unmatched. This CDR3 is CASSLLISATGGNSPLHF. The CDR3 DNA sequence: TGTGCCAGCAGCTTACTTATCTCCGCGACAGGGGGCAATTCACCCCTCCACTTT.

This rearrangement joins TRBV13 to TRBJ2-1; 8 bases are a match to TRBD2. Germline values: CDR1 PRHDT, CDR2 FYEKMQ (reference sequence). After removal of 5 bases from V and 7 bases from J, the junction contained 13 bases not matched to a gene. This CDR3 contains 16 residues. The CDR3 nucleotides are TGTGCCAGCAGCCCGGGCGGGACTAGGGCTTGGAATGAGCAGTTCTTC. Protein sequence: CASSPGGTRAWNEQFF.

The chain joins TRBV5-1 to TRBJ1-4; D perhaps matches TRBD1 (6 bases). The CDR3 is 14 residues long. Trimming took off 6 bases at V and 4 bases at J, with 13 bases between the two ends. Germline V CDR1 and CDR2: SGHRS, YFSETQ. CDR3 sequence reads: CASMTGHGNEKLFF. The CDR3 region has the DNA TGCGCCAGCATGACGGGACACGGTAATGAAAAACTGTTTTTT.

This chain uses TRBV29-1 with TRBJ1-5; tentative D call: TRBD1 (6 bases). The CDR3 has 12 residues. V shed 7 bases and J shed 6 bases, with 13 bases lying between them. CDR1 SQVTM and CDR2 ANQGSEA come from the germline V gene. In DNA form, the CDR3 reads TGCAGCGCCGGGGAGGGGGGTCAGCCCCAGCATTTT. Protein sequence: CSAGEGGQPQHF.

The V call is TRBV7-2, the J call TRBJ1-2, with 12 bases aligning to TRBD1. The CDR3 has 17 residues. Germline CDR1 is SGHTA and CDR2 is FQGNSA. V dropped 3 bases and J dropped 2; count of bases not matched to a gene: 7. The CDR3 protein is CASSLRGQGAPNYGYTF. CDR3 nucleotide sequence: TGTGCCAGCAGCTTGAGGGGACAGGGGGCGCCCAACTATGGCTACACCTTC. Filled out from reference TRBV7-2 and TRBJ1-2, the complete variable domain reads GAGVSQSPSNKVTEKGKDVELRCDPISGHTALYWYRQSLGQGLEFLIYFQGNSAPDKSGLPSDRFSAERTGGSVSTLTIQRTQQEDSAVYLCASSLRGQGAPNYGYTFGSGTRLTVV.

The chain is built from TRBV19 and TRBJ2-5; TRBD2 aligns across 14 bases. The CDR3 is 16 residues long. Germline CDR1 LNHDA, CDR2 SQIVND (reference sequence). J lost 5 bases, V lost 4 bases, and 6 bases had no gene match. CDR3 DNA sequence: TGTGCCAGTAGTAGGACTAGCGGGAGGACTGGGGAGACCCAGTACTTC. It translates to CASSRTSGRTGETQYF.

This clone showed up just once. The chain has TRBV7-9 and TRBJ2-7; 10 nucleotides align to TRBD1. From germline, CDR1 is SEHNR and CDR2 FQNEAQ (reference sequence). Germline trimming cut 2 bases from V and 1 base from J; bases unmatched to any gene: 14. The CDR3 totals 19 residues. CDR3: CASSLYGTGVNRRSYEQYF. The CDR3 DNA follows: TGTGCCAGCAGCTTATATGGGACAGGGGTTAATCGCAGGTCCTACGAGCAGTACTTC.

This chain connects TRBV29-1 to TRBJ2-1, with 7 bases matching TRBD1. This CDR3 contains 13 residues. Germline CDR1 and CDR2: SQVTM and ANQGSEA. The junction had 9 bases not matched to a gene; V was cut back by 6 bases and J by 7 bases. The CDR3 sequence is CSVGAGTVNEQFF. The CDR3 DNA reads as TGCAGCGTCGGGGCCGGGACAGTGAATGAGCAGTTCTTC.

This clone has a handful of counts. The chain couples TRBV28 to TRBJ1-2; D is perhaps TRBD1 (6 bases). Germline CDR1 reads MDHEN; CDR2 reads SYDVKM. Trimming shortened V by 7 bases and J by 4 bases, and 16 bases separated the two germline ends. The CDR3 is 14 amino acids. The CDR3 bases are TGTGCCAGCACCCTAGGGGGTTTCTCCTATGGCTACACCTTC. This encodes CASTLGGFSYGYTF.